This TCR beta chain was documented in a study of response to subunit inactivated influenza vaccine. In regard to this clonotype: Its antigen is still unknown.

CDR3 size: 13 residues. After removal of 4 bases from V and 6 bases from J, the junction contained 4 bases not matched to a gene. CDR1 and CDR2 from the germline V gene are LNHDA and SQIVND (reference sequence). Study conclusions and caveats: New T cells are recruited in small numbers by each seasonal influenza vaccination, according to the authors' suggestion.

TCRdb analysed the RT-PCR reads with MiXCR anew, one entry per CDR3 protein. The data hold about 650,000 distinct CDR3 sequences, with 15% to 19% observed a single time. The chain recombines TRBV19 with TRBJ1-1; TRBD1 matches 8 bases. The sample here was PBMCs from blood, taken 11 to 12 days after vaccination. The receptor comes from a man over 45 who received an inactivated influenza vaccine. CDR3 in amino acids: CASSRTGTPEAFF. Written as DNA, the CDR3 is TGTGCCAGTAGTAGGACAGGGACTCCTGAAGCTTTCTTT.